These 13 T cell receptor beta chains share one sample of origin, sequenced in a study of cytomegalovirus exposure and HLA in healthy donors. The primer mix had 60 Vbeta and 13 Jbeta primers. Method: immunoSEQ multiplex PCR; TCRdb's copy keeps in-frame clones and lacks some. The table shows over 150,000 clones, with 70% to 85% occurring only once. The specimen was PBMCs. The receptors were sampled from a boy aged 2 to 9 in good health and CMV-seronegative.

The CDR3 DNA reads as TGTGCCAGCAGCCAAGAGACTAGCGGGGGTTACAGGTACGAGCAGTACTTC. Its protein is CASSQETSGGYRYEQYF. The chain links TRBV4-2 to TRBJ2-7, with 12 bases aligning to TRBD2. This CDR3 has 17 amino acids. Germline lookup yields CDR1 LGHNA and CDR2 YNFKEQ. V was pared by 0 bases and J by 4 bases, with 7 bases of the junction left unmatched.

The chain carries TRBV7-2 and TRBJ2-1, with TRBD2 matching over 7 bases. Trimming took 5 bases from V and 7 from J; bases not matched to a gene: 11. The germline gives CDR1 SGHTA, CDR2 FQGNSA. This CDR3 is built from 15 residues. The CDR3 sequence is CASSLYRGGLNEQFF. CDR3 nucleotides: TGTGCCAGCAGCCTGTATCGCGGGGGTCTGAATGAGCAGTTCTTC.

The chain recombines TRBV5-1 with TRBJ2-5, with 8 bases that match TRBD2. This CDR3 contains 14 residues. Germline lookup yields CDR1 SGHRS and CDR2 YFSETQ. The V and J ends lost 4 bases and 2 bases, in that order; junction bases with no gene match: 4. DNA of the CDR3: TGCGCCAGCAGCCGAGCGGGGGTTCAAGAGACCCAGTACTTC. This codes for CASSRAGVQETQYF.

CDR3 sequence: CASSPRAGISSGANVLTF. The CDR3 coding sequence is TGTGCCAGCAGCCCTAGGGCGGGGATTAGCTCTGGGGCCAACGTCCTGACTTTC. The chain links TRBV7-9 to TRBJ2-6, with a tentative D call TRBD2 (6 bases). The CDR3 length is 18 residues. Trimming took 5 bases from V and 0 from J, leaving 17 bases between them. Germline CDR1 SEHNR, CDR2 FQNEAQ (reference sequence).

The chain is built from TRBV7-8 and TRBJ1-6; D is uncertain. The ends were cut back, 1 base at V and 10 bases at J, with 5 bases in the middle. Germline CDR1 reads SGHVS; CDR2 reads FQNEAQ. There are 12 residues in the CDR3. CDR3 sequence: CASSLGGSPLHF. CDR3 sequence (DNA): TGTGCCAGCAGCTTAGGAGGCTCACCCCTCCACTTT.

The count of this clone is one. The V gene is TRBV2, the J gene TRBJ1-6, with 7 bases aligning to TRBD1. The CDR3 contains 14 residues. J lost 5 bases, V lost 6 bases, and 4 bases had no gene match. Looked up from germline, CDR1 is SNHLY and CDR2 is FYNNEI. The DNA of the CDR3 is TGTGCCAGCAGCAGGACAGGAAATAATTCACCCCTCCACTTT. Amino acid sequence: CASSRTGNNSPLHF.

The J gene is TRBJ2-7, the V gene TRBV4-2; 12 nucleotides line up with TRBD2. Per germline, CDR1 LGHNA and CDR2 YNFKEQ. After removal of 0 bases from V and 1 base from J, the junction contained 13 bases not matched to a gene. This CDR3 contains 20 residues. DNA of the CDR3: TGTGCCAGCAGCCAAGAAATATCTAGCGGGGGGGCCGTTTGGTCCTACGAGCAGTACTTC. It is translated as CASSQEISSGGAVWSYEQYF.

The CDR3 reads CASSLRGSYEQYF. The CDR3 coding sequence is TGTGCCAGCAGCTTAAGGGGATCCTACGAGCAGTACTTC. V and J are TRBV7-2 and TRBJ2-7; possibly TRBD1 for D (5 bases). Between the trimmed V and J ends, which lost 2 bases and 1 base, there was a span of 6 bases. The CDR3 has 13 residues. The germline CDR1 and CDR2 sequences are SGHTA and FQGNSA.

The chain is built from TRBV19 and TRBJ1-5, with D unclear. This CDR3 has 13 residues. CDR1 and CDR2 (germline): LNHDA, SQIVND (reference sequence). Between the trimmed V and J ends, which lost 6 bases and 3 bases, there was a span of 9 bases. CDR3 in DNA: TGTGCCAGTAGCGACATAGTCAATCAGCCCCAGCATTTT. This sequence encodes CASSDIVNQPQHF.

The count of this clone is one. This chain connects TRBV4-1 to TRBJ2-1, with a tentative D call TRBD1 (5 bases). Germline-derived CDR1 and CDR2 are MGHRA and YSYEKL. The CDR3 has 14 residues. V was cut by 1 base and J by 7 bases, with 11 bases left in between. CDR3 protein: CASSQGDRTNEQFF. The CDR3 DNA is TGCGCCAGCAGCCAAGGCGATCGGACAAATGAGCAGTTCTTC.

This chain uses TRBV6-6 with TRBJ2-3; D call uncertain. V lost 0 bases and J 4 bases, leaving 8 bases between the germline ends. Germline assignment: CDR1 MNHNY and CDR2 SVGAGI (reference sequence). The CDR3 length is 14 residues. CDR3 DNA sequence: TGTGCCAGCAGTTACTCGAGCACAGCAGATACGCAGTATTTT. It codes for CASSYSSTADTQYF.

This chain connects TRBV6-1 to TRBJ2-3; tentatively, D is TRBD2 (6 bases). V lost 5 bases, J lost 7 bases, and 13 bases lay in between. The CDR3 length is 13 residues. Germline V gives CDR1 MNHNS, CDR2 SASEGT. CDR3 in amino acids: CASSQPTSHTQYF. The CDR3 DNA is TGTGCCAGCAGTCAACCAACTAGCCATACGCAGTATTTT.

The V call is TRBV30, the J call TRBJ2-3, with D possibly matching TRBD2 (7 bases). CDR3 length equals 14 residues. Germline lookup yields CDR1 GTSNPN and CDR2 SVGIG (reference sequence). Trimming took 5 bases from V and 4 from J, leaving 16 bases between them. CDR3 nucleotide sequence: TGTGCCTGGGGGCGGGGAGGGGGTGCAGATACGCAGTATTTT. It codes for CAWGRGGGADTQYF.